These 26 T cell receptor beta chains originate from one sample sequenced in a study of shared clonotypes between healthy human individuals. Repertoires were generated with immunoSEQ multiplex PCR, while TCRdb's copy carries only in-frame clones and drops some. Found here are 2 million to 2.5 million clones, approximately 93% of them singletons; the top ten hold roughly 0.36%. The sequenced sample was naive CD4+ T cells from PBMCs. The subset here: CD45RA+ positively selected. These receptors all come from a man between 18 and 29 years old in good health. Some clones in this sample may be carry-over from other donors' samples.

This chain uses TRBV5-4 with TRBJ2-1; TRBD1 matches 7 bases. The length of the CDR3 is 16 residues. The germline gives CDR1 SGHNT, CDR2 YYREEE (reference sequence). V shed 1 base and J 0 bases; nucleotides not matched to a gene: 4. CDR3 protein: CASSLPGQNSYNEQFF. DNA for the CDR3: TGTGCCAGCAGCTTGCCGGGACAGAACTCCTACAATGAGCAGTTCTTC.

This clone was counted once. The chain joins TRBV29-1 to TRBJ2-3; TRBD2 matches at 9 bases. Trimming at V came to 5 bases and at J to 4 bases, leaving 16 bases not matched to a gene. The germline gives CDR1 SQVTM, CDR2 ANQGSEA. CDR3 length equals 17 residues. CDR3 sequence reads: CSVRTNRAGGGSDTQYF. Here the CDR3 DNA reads TGCAGCGTTCGAACCAACCGGGCGGGAGGGGGGTCAGATACGCAGTATTTT.

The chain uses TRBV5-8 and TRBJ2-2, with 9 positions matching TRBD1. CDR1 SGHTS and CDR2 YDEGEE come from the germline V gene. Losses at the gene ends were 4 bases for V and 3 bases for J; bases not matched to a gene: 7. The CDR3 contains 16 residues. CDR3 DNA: TGTGCCAGCAGCCCCCGGGACAGGGTCGACACCGGGGAGCTGTTTTTT. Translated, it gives CASSPRDRVDTGELFF.

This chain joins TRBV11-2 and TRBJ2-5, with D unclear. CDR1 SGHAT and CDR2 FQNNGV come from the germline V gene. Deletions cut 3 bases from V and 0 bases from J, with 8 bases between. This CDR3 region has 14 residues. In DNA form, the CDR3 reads TGTGCCAGCAGCTTCGGGCAGAACCAAGAGACCCAGTACTTC. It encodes CASSFGQNQETQYF.

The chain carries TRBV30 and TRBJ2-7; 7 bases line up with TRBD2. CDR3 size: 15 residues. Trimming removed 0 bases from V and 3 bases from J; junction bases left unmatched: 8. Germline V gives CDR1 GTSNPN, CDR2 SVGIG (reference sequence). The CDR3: CAWSVPRGRDYEQYF. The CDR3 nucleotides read TGTGCCTGGAGTGTTCCCCGGGGGAGGGACTACGAGCAGTACTTC.

Written as DNA, the CDR3 is TGTGCCAGCAGCGTTACGAGGGGGTGGACTGAAGCTTTCTTT. Translating gives CASSVTRGWTEAFF. The rearrangement links TRBV11-2 to TRBJ1-1; possible D gene TRBD1, 6 bases. The CDR3 length is 14 residues. V lost 5 bases to trimming and J lost 5 bases, with 15 bases between them. Germline CDR1 is SGHAT and CDR2 is FQNNGV.

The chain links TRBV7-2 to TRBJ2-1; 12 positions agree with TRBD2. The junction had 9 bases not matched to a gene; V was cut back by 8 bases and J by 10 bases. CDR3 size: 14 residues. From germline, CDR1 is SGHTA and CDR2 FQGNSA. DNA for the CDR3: TGTGCCAGCGCCGCTAGCGGGAGGGCGGAGGAGCAGTTCTTC. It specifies CASAASGRAEEQFF.

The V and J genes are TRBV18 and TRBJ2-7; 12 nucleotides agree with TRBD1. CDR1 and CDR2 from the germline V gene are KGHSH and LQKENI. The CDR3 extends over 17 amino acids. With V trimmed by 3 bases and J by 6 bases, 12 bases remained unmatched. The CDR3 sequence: CASSPFGPGQGAVEQYF. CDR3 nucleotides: TGTGCCAGCTCACCTTTTGGACCGGGACAGGGGGCGGTCGAGCAGTACTTC.

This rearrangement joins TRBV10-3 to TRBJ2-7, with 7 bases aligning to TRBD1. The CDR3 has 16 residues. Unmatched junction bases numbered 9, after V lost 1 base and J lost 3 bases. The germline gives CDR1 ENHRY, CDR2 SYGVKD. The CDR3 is CAISELQGKGLYEQYF. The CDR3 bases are TGTGCCATCAGTGAGTTACAGGGGAAAGGGCTCTACGAGCAGTACTTC.

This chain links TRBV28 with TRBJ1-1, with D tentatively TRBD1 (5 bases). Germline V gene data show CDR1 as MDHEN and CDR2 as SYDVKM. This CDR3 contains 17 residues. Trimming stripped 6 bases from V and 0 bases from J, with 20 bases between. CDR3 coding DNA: TGTGCCAGCAGGGCCCACCAAGGGACCGGGATGAACACTGAAGCTTTCTTT. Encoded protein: CASRAHQGTGMNTEAFF.

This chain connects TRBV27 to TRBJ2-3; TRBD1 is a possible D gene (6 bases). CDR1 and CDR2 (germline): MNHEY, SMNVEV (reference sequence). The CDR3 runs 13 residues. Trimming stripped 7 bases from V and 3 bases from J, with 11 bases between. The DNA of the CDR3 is TGTGCCAGCACGTTACAGGGTACAGATACGCAGTATTTT. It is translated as CASTLQGTDTQYF.

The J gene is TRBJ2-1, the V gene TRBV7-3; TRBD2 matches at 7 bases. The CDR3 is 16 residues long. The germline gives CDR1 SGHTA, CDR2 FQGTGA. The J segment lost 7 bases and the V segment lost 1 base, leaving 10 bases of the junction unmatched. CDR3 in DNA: TGTGCCAGCAGCTTAAGCGTCGGGAGCGGGAAGAATGAGCAGTTCTTC. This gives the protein CASSLSVGSGKNEQFF.

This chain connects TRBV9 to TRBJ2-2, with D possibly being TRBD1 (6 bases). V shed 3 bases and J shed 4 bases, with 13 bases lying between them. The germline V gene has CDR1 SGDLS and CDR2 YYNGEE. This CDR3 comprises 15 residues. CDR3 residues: CASSARQVSTGELFF. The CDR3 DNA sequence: TGTGCCAGCAGCGCGCGACAGGTCAGCACCGGGGAGCTGTTTTTT.

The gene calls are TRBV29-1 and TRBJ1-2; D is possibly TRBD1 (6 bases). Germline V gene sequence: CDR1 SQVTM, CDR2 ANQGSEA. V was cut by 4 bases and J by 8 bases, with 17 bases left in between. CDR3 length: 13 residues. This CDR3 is CSVGGGLFGGYTF. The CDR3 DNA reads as TGCAGCGTTGGCGGGGGGCTATTTGGGGGCTACACCTTC.

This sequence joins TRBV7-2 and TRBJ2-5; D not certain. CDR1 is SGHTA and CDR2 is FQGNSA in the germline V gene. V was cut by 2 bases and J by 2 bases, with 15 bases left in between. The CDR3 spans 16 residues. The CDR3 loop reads CASSLRLVFMQETQYF. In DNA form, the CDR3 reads TGTGCCAGCAGCTTACGGCTAGTGTTTATGCAAGAGACCCAGTACTTC.

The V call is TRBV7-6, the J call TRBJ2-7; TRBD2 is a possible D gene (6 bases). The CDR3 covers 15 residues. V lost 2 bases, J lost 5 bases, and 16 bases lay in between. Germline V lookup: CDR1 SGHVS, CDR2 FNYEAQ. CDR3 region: CASSLPGARGHEQYF. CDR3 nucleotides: TGTGCCAGCAGCTTACCCGGGGCGCGGGGCCACGAGCAGTACTTC.

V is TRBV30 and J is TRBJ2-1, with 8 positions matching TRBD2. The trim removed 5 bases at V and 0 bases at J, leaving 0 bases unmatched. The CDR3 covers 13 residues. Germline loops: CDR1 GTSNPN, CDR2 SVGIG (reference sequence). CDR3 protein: CAWGTSSYNEQFF. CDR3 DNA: TGTGCCTGGGGGACTAGCTCCTACAATGAGCAGTTCTTC.

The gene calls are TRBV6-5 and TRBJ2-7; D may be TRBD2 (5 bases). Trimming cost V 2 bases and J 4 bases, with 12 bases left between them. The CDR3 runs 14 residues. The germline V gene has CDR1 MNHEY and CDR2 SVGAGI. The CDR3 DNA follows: TGTGCCAGCAGTTACGGGAGATTCCAGTACGAGCAGTACTTC. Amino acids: CASSYGRFQYEQYF.

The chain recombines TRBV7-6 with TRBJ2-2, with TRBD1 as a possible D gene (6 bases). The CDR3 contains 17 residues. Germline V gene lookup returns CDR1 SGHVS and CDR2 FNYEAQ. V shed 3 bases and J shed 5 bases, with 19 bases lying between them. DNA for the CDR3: TGTGCCAGCAGCTTGGTTGGAGCAGGGGTCGGGACCGGGGAGCTGTTTTTT. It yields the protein CASSLVGAGVGTGELFF.

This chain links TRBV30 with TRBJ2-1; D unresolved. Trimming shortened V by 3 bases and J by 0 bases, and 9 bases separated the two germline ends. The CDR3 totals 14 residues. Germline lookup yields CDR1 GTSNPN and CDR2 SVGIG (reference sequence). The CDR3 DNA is TGTGCCTGGAGGGGGATCAGCTCCTACAATGAGCAGTTCTTC. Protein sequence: CAWRGISSYNEQFF.

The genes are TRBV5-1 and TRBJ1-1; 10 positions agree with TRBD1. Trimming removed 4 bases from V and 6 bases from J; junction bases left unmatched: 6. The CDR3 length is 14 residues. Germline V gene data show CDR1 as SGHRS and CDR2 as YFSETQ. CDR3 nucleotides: TGCGCCAGCAGCCAAAGACAGGGGGCGGCTGAAGCTTTCTTT. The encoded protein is CASSQRQGAAEAFF.

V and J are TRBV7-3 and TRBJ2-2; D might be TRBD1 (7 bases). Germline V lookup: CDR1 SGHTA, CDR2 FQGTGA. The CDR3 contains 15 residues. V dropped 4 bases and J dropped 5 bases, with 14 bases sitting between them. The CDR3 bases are TGTGCCAGCAGCTCCGCGGCAGGGGGGACCGGGGAGCTGTTTTTT. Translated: CASSSAAGGTGELFF.

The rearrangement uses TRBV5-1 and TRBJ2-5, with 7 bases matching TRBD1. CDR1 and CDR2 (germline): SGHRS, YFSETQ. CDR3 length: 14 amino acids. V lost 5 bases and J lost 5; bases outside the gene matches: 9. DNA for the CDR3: TGCGCCAGCAGTGCAATGACAGGGACGGAGACCCAGTACTTC. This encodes CASSAMTGTETQYF.

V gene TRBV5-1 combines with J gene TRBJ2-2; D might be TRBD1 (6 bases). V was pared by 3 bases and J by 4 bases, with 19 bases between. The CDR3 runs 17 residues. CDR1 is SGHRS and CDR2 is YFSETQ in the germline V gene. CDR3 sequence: CASSSKYGQTSTGELFF. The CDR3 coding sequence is TGCGCCAGCAGCTCCAAATACGGACAGACTTCCACCGGGGAGCTGTTTTTT.

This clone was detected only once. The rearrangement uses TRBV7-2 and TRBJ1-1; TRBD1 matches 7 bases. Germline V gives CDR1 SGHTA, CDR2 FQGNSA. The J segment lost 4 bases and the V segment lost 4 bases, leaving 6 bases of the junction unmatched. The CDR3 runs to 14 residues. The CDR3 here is CASSYSQGSTEAFF. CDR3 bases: TGTGCCAGCAGCTATTCACAGGGGAGCACTGAAGCTTTCTTT.

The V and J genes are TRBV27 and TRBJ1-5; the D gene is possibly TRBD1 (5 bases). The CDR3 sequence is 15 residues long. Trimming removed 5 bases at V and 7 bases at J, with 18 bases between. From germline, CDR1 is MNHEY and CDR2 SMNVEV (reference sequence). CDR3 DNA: TGTGCCAGCAGTGACCTCCGGGACTTCGGACAGCCCCAGCATTTT. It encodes CASSDLRDFGQPQHF.